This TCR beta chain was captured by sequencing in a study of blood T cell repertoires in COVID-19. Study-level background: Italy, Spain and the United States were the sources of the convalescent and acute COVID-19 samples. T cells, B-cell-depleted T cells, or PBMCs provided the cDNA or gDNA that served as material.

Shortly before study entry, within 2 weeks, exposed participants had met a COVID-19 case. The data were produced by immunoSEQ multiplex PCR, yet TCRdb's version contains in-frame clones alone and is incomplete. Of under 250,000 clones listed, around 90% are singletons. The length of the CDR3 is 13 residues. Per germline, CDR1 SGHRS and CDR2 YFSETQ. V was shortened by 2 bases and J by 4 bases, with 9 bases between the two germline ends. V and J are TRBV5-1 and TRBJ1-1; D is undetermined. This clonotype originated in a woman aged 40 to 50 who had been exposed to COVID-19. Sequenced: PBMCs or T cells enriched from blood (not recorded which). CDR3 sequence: CASSFEGGTEAFF. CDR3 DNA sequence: TGCGCCAGCAGCTTCGAGGGTGGCACTGAAGCTTTCTTT. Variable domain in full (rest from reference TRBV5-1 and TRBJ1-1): KAGVTQTPRYLIKTRGQQVTLSCSPISGHRSVSWYQQTPGQGLQFLFEYFSETQRNKGNFPGRFSGRQFSNSRSEMNVSTLELGDSALYLCASSFEGGTEAFFGQGTRLTVV.